This is a list of T cell receptor beta chains from one sample in a study of cytomegalovirus exposure and HLA in healthy donors. TCRdb's copy holds only in-frame clones and misses some; the assay was immunoSEQ multiplex PCR. The sample has about 250,000 clones; about 90% are singletons. Input material: PBMCs. The receptors shown here come from a young man in good health and CMV-seropositive. CDR3s include the opening cysteine and the closing phenylalanine or tryptophan. Each record gives: J gene, clone size, D gene, CDR3 length, V gene, CDR3 protein, CDR3 DNA. A D gene is named only where the DNA matches it firmly. The listing skips clone size in some rows; elsewhere it reads once, few, many or a size class.

>TRBJ2-2|NA|TRBD1|17|TRBV14
CASSSMFGGQGTGELFF
TGTGCCAGCAGCAGTATGTTTGGAGGACAGGGCACCGGGGAGCTGTTTTTT
>TRBJ2-3|NA|TRBD1|15|TRBV7-2
CASSLAQGAPDTQYF
TGTGCCAGCAGCTTAGCCCAGGGGGCGCCAGATACGCAGTATTTT
>TRBJ2-7|few|NA|12|TRBV6-5
CASSKPRGPWDF
TGTGCCAGCAGTAAGCCTCGGGGGCCCTGGGACTTC
>TRBJ2-3|NA|NA|15|TRBV25-1
CASSEYKDVRYTQYF
TGTGCCAGCAGTGAATATAAGGATGTGCGGTATACGCAGTATTTT
>TRBJ1-5|NA|TRBD1|15|TRBV19
CASRRTGHSNQPQHF
TGTGCCAGTAGGAGGACAGGCCATAGCAATCAGCCCCAGCATTTT
>TRBJ2-3|NA|TRBD2|15|TRBV5-1
CASKVTSGGRDTQYF
TGCGCCAGCAAGGTCACTAGCGGAGGGAGGGATACGCAGTATTTT
>TRBJ2-1|NA|NA|13|TRBV7-2
CASSPVGNNEQFF
TGTGCCAGCAGCCCTGTGGGAAACAATGAGCAGTTCTTC
>TRBJ2-2|NA|NA|16|TRBV6-6
CASTPSGQGGAGELFF
TGTGCCAGCACCCCCAGCGGGCAGGGAGGTGCCGGGGAGCTGTTTTTT
>TRBJ1-4|NA|TRBD1|17|TRBV4-3
CASSQDSGTGHNEKLFF
TGCGCCAGCAGCCAAGATTCCGGGACAGGCCATAATGAAAAACTGTTTTTT
>TRBJ1-1|NA|NA|15|TRBV4-1
CASSLLGPFATEAFF
TGCGCCAGCAGCCTGCTCGGGCCCTTCGCCACTGAAGCTTTCTTT
>TRBJ2-7|NA|NA|11|TRBV6-6
CASSRVGEQYF
TGTGCCAGCAGCCGCGTAGGGGAGCAGTACTTC
>TRBJ1-2|NA|NA|13|TRBV28
CASSPGSNYGYTF
TGTGCCAGCAGTCCCGGGTCTAACTATGGCTACACCTTC
>TRBJ2-3|NA|TRBD1|15|TRBV6-5
CASSYQGVGTDTQYF
TGTGCCAGCAGTTACCAGGGGGTGGGCACAGATACGCAGTATTTT
>TRBJ2-1|NA|NA|13|TRBV7-2
CASSANHYTGWFF
TGTGCCAGCAGCGCGAATCATTATACCGGATGGTTCTTC
>TRBJ2-7|NA|TRBD1|14|TRBV15
CATSRRDRSYEQYF
TGTGCCACCAGCCGCCGGGACAGATCCTACGAGCAGTACTTC
>TRBJ1-2|NA|TRBD1|16|TRBV27
CASGGRQGASSYGYTF
TGTGCCAGCGGGGGTAGACAGGGGGCTTCCTCCTATGGCTACACCTTC
>TRBJ2-1|once|NA|11|TRBV29-1
CSVGHYNEQFF
TGCAGCGTTGGGCACTACAATGAGCAGTTCTTC
>TRBJ1-5|few|NA|13|TRBV19
CASSLTHNQPQHF
TGTGCCAGTAGCTTAACCCACAATCAGCCCCAGCATTTT
>TRBJ2-2|NA|NA|17|TRBV4-2
CASSQDAGRVRTGELFF
TGTGCCAGCAGCCAAGATGCTGGACGGGTCAGAACCGGGGAGCTGTTTTTT
>TRBJ1-1|NA|NA|15|TRBV27
CASSLRQSPNTEAFF
TGTGCCAGCAGTTTAAGACAGAGTCCGAACACTGAAGCTTTCTTT
>TRBJ2-1|NA|NA|13|TRBV7-9
CASSFPTTGEQFF
TGTGCCAGCAGCTTCCCAACGACTGGTGAGCAGTTCTTC
>TRBJ1-3|NA|NA|13|TRBV27
CASRRGQGNTIYF
TGTGCCAGCAGGAGAGGGCAAGGAAACACCATATATTTT
>TRBJ1-1|NA|TRBD1|13|TRBV30
CAWSRDSNTEAFF
TGTGCCTGGAGTCGGGACAGCAACACTGAAGCTTTCTTT
>TRBJ1-1|NA|TRBD1|14|TRBV6-1
CASSIQGSGTEAFF
TGTGCCAGCAGTATACAGGGGTCAGGGACTGAAGCTTTCTTT
>TRBJ1-5|NA|TRBD1|16|TRBV7-8
CASSLGTGVRNQPQHF
TGTGCCAGCAGCTTAGGGACAGGGGTCCGCAATCAGCCCCAGCATTTT
>TRBJ1-3|NA|NA|13|TRBV5-1
CASSVTERDTIYF
TGCGCCAGCAGCGTCACTGAGCGAGACACCATATATTTT
>TRBJ2-3|NA|NA|14|TRBV6-5
CASSMRGRTDTQYF
TGTGCCAGCTCCATGCGGGGTCGCACAGATACGCAGTATTTT
>TRBJ2-7|NA|NA|14|TRBV7-3
CASSLKVGSYEQYF
TGTGCCAGCAGCTTAAAGGTTGGCTCCTACGAGCAGTACTTC
>TRBJ1-2|NA|NA|16|TRBV6-1
CASSEGRPSVGYGYTF
TGTGCCAGCAGTGAAGGCAGGCCTTCGGTGGGCTATGGCTACACCTTC
>TRBJ2-7|NA|NA|14|TRBV5-6
CASSFTPSSYEQYF
TGTGCCAGCAGCTTTACTCCGAGCTCCTACGAGCAGTACTTC